The 9 T cell receptor beta chains listed next were all sequenced from one sample in a study of cytomegalovirus exposure and HLA in healthy donors. A multiplex PCR was run with 60 Vbeta primers and 13 Jbeta primers. Sequencing used immunoSEQ multiplex PCR; TCRdb keeps in-frame clones, though not all of them. The sample includes around 150,000 clones, 80% to 90% of them seen just once. Sequenced material: PBMCs. These TCRs come from a woman under 30 in good health and CMV-seronegative.

This clone showed up just a few times. The chain combines TRBV10-3 with TRBJ1-1; perhaps TRBD1 as D (5 bases). Trimming removed 7 bases at V and 1 base at J, with 10 bases between. The CDR3 consists of 13 residues. CDR1 is ENHRY, CDR2 SYGVKD, per germline. Written as DNA, the CDR3 is TGTGCCATCAAGCGGGACGGGAACACTGAAGCTTTCTTT. This encodes CAIKRDGNTEAFF.

This clone is a singleton in its sample. The genes are TRBV5-1 and TRBJ1-6; possibly TRBD1 for D (5 bases). V dropped 0 bases and J dropped 0 bases, with 10 bases sitting between them. The CDR3 has 17 residues. Germline-derived CDR1 and CDR2 are SGHRS and YFSETQ. Here the CDR3 DNA reads TGCGCCAGCAGCTTGGGGACATCCCGCTCCTATAATTCACCCCTCCACTTT. It yields the protein CASSLGTSRSYNSPLHF.

This chain connects TRBV28 to TRBJ1-6; D is perhaps TRBD1 (6 bases). Between the trimmed V and J ends, which lost 5 bases and 9 bases, there was a span of 17 bases. The CDR3 totals 15 residues. CDR1 and CDR2 (germline): MDHEN, SYDVKM. The CDR3 loop reads CASSVPGATISPLHF. Here the CDR3 DNA reads TGTGCCAGCAGTGTCCCAGGGGCCACAATTTCACCCCTCCACTTT.

The rearrangement joins TRBV4-1 to TRBJ2-3; D might be TRBD2 (5 bases). This CDR3 has 12 residues. Trimming took off 5 bases at V and 13 bases at J, with 16 bases between the two ends. The germline CDR1 and CDR2 sequences are MGHRA and YSYEKL. The CDR3 region is CASSVPRDYKYF. CDR3 bases: TGCGCCAGCAGCGTTCCCCGCGACTATAAGTATTTT.

The gene calls are TRBV11-2 and TRBJ2-1; 9 positions agree with TRBD2. The CDR3 has 14 residues. V trimming: 3 bases; J trimming: 8 bases; junction bases outside the gene matches: 5. Germline CDR1 and CDR2: SGHAT and FQNNGV. CDR3 residues: CASSFSGSRYEQFF. As DNA, the CDR3 is TGTGCCAGCAGCTTTAGCGGGAGTCGGTATGAGCAGTTCTTC.

This chain links TRBV6-1 with TRBJ1-1; TRBD1 matches at 8 bases. V was pared by 6 bases and J by 5 bases, with 8 bases of the junction left unmatched. This CDR3 spans 14 amino acids. Germline V gene sequence: CDR1 MNHNS, CDR2 SASEGT. CDR3 in amino acids: CASRIDRGWTEAFF. The CDR3 region has the DNA TGTGCCAGCAGAATCGACAGGGGCTGGACTGAAGCTTTCTTT.

This chain uses TRBV25-1 with TRBJ1-1; 10 bases agree with TRBD1. The CDR3 length is 15 residues. The J segment lost 8 bases and the V segment lost 3 bases, leaving 9 bases of the junction unmatched. Germline CDR1 MGHDK, CDR2 SYGVNS. The CDR3, as DNA: TGTGCCAGCAGTGACCCCGGGACAGGGGATTTAGAAGCTTTCTTT. This gives the protein CASSDPGTGDLEAFF.

The chain employs TRBV2 and TRBJ2-1; 7 nucleotides align to TRBD1. The CDR3 is 14 amino acids. CDR1 and CDR2 from the germline V gene are SNHLY and FYNNEI. With 8 bases clipped from V and 7 bases from J, the junction kept 11 bases outside the gene matches. The CDR3 DNA reads TGTGCCAGCTCGGGACAGTCCGGTGGTAATGAGCAGTTCTTC. Encoded protein: CASSGQSGGNEQFF. The variable domain in full, completed from reference TRBV2 and TRBJ2-1, reads EPEVTQTPSHQVTQMGQEVILRCVPISNHLYFYWYRQILGQKVEFLVSFYNNEISEKSEIFDDQFSVERPDGSNFTLKIRSTKLEDSAMYFCASSGQSGGNEQFFGPGTRLTVL.

The chain employs TRBV9 and TRBJ2-5, with TRBD2 identical over 9 bases. Germline V gene lookup returns CDR1 SGDLS and CDR2 YYNGEE. The V segment lost 0 bases and the J segment 2 bases; nucleotides outside the gene matches: 2. The CDR3 runs 15 residues. CDR3 bases: TGTGCCAGCAGCGTAGGCGGGAGGGATCAAGAGACCCAGTACTTC. This sequence encodes CASSVGGRDQETQYF.